The 17 T cell receptor beta chains presented below share a single source sample, sequenced in a study of shared clonotypes between healthy human individuals (dated by TCRdb to the early 2020s). The library was built by means of the immunoSEQ multiplex PCR assay. In TCRdb, the immuneACCESS table is reduced to in-frame sequences with V and J assigned. These tables do not hold every clone; where another copy was compared, an unresolved V gene accounts for under half, and the others remain unexplained. Here the sample has 95,000 to 120,000 clones; about 63% occur a single time. The ten biggest clones cover around 25% of the sample. Source material: memory CD8+ T cells sorted from blood. The intended sense of this specimen's cell subset or site label: CD45RO+ cells pooled with CCR7-negative TemRA cells. All receptors come from a woman in her twenties or thirties in good health.

This clone was counted ten times or more. The chain links TRBV25-1 to TRBJ1-5; a weak D match, TRBD1 (5 bases). This CDR3 has 15 residues. V lost 2 bases, J lost 0 bases, and 8 bases lay in between. The germline V gene has CDR1 MGHDK and CDR2 SYGVNS. CDR3 sequence reads: CASSEQGNSNQPQHF. The CDR3 DNA sequence: TGTGCCAGCAGTGAACAGGGAAATAGCAATCAGCCCCAGCATTTT.

This rearrangement joins TRBV7-9 to TRBJ2-3; no reliable D call. The CDR3 runs to 19 residues. V lost 5 bases and J 0 bases, leaving 24 bases between the germline ends. CDR1 and CDR2 from the germline V gene are SEHNR and FQNEAQ (reference sequence). The CDR3 here is CASSPPIPTVRLSTDTQYF. The CDR3 DNA sequence: TGTGCCAGCAGCCCGCCCATCCCGACTGTACGACTTAGCACAGATACGCAGTATTTT.

The chain combines TRBV25-1 with TRBJ2-7, with 9 bases that match TRBD1. This CDR3 has 17 amino acids. The ends lost 5 bases at V and 6 bases at J; junction bases unmatched: 17. Germline assignment: CDR1 MGHDK and CDR2 SYGVNS. CDR3 sequence: CASSRTEDRGYALEQYF. DNA of the CDR3: TGTGCCAGCAGTAGGACGGAAGACAGGGGGTATGCACTCGAGCAGTACTTC.

CDR3 loop: CACDSTGELFF. CDR3 in DNA: TGTGCCTGTGACAGTACCGGGGAGCTGTTTTTT. The chain has TRBV30 and TRBJ2-2, with TRBD1 as a possible D gene (5 bases). The germline CDR1 and CDR2 sequences are GTSNPN and SVGIG (reference sequence). CDR3 length: 11 residues. V was pared by 6 bases and J by 5 bases, with 7 bases between.

The chain joins TRBV7-8 to TRBJ1-2; D remains ambiguous. Germline CDR1 is SGHVS and CDR2 is FQNEAQ. The CDR3 is made up of 11 amino acids. V gave up 8 bases and J gave up 8 bases, with 12 bases separating them. DNA for the CDR3: TGTGCCAGCGCCGGGATCCTGGGCTACACCTTC. Encoded protein: CASAGILGYTF. The variable domain in full, completed from reference TRBV7-8 and TRBJ1-2, reads GAGVSQSPRYKVAKRGQDVALRCDPISGHVSLFWYQQALGQGPEFLTYFQNEAQLDKSGLPSDRFFAERPEGSVSTLKIQRTQQEDSAVYLCASAGILGYTFGSGTRLTVV.

With regard to this clone: The sample contains more than one DNA sequence encoding this CDR3. The chain uses TRBV6-1 and TRBJ1-1, with TRBD1 matching over 7 bases. Germline loops: CDR1 MNHNS, CDR2 SASEGT. V trimming: 1 base; J trimming: 6 bases; junction bases outside the gene matches: 8. The CDR3 runs to 15 residues. The CDR3 is CASSEGLQGSAEAFF. CDR3 sequence (DNA): TGTGCCAGCAGTGAAGGTTTACAGGGGAGCGCTGAAGCTTTCTTT.

This clone has just a few counts. As DNA, the CDR3 is TGTGCCAGCAGCTTGGGGAATCGCTACGAGCAGTACTTC. The encoded protein is CASSLGNRYEQYF. J is TRBJ2-7 and V is TRBV7-6; unclear D gene. This CDR3 contains 13 residues. V was pared by 3 bases and J by 3 bases, with 9 bases between. CDR1 SGHVS and CDR2 FNYEAQ come from the germline V gene.

The chain is built from TRBV11-2 and TRBJ2-5; 8 positions match TRBD1. The CDR3 loop spans 14 amino acids. J lost 2 bases, V lost 3 bases, and 2 bases had no gene match. Germline CDR1 reads SGHAT; CDR2 reads FQNNGV. The CDR3 region is CASSFHRGQETQYF. Here the CDR3 DNA reads TGTGCCAGCAGCTTCCACAGGGGGCAAGAGACCCAGTACTTC.

The J gene is TRBJ2-7, the V gene TRBV6-6; 9 bases match TRBD2. In germline, CDR1 is MNHNY, CDR2 SVGAGI (reference sequence). CDR3 length equals 15 residues. V trimming: 2 bases; J trimming: 0 bases; junction bases outside the gene matches: 2. The CDR3 here is CASSYTSGFSYEQYF. CDR3 nucleotide sequence: TGTGCCAGCAGTTACACTAGCGGGTTCTCCTACGAGCAGTACTTC.

The chain is built from TRBV4-1 and TRBJ2-1; the match to TRBD2 covers 15 bases. V dropped 4 bases and J dropped 8; count of bases not matched to a gene: 18. From germline, CDR1 is MGHRA and CDR2 YSYEKL. The CDR3 totals 20 residues. CDR3 sequence (DNA): TGCGCCAGCAGCCCTCGCGGGCAGGGACTAGCGGGAGGTCGGGGCTATGAGCAGTTCTTC. Its translation is CASSPRGQGLAGGRGYEQFF.

The count of this clone is one. This chain joins TRBV19 and TRBJ2-7; 9 nucleotides align to TRBD2. Per the germline V gene, CDR1 is LNHDA and CDR2 is SQIVND (reference sequence). Trimming removed 3 bases from V and 6 bases from J; junction bases left unmatched: 18. The CDR3 extends over 18 amino acids. The CDR3 bases are TGTGCCAGTAGTATTAAACCCCGTGGTAGCGGGAGAACCGTCGAGCAGTACTTC. This codes for CASSIKPRGSGRTVEQYF.

The chain uses TRBV7-2 and TRBJ1-4; D perhaps matches TRBD1 (5 bases). The CDR3 length is 14 residues. Trimming took off 4 bases at V and 4 bases at J, with 10 bases between the two ends. Per germline, CDR1 SGHTA and CDR2 FQGNSA. Here the CDR3 DNA reads TGTGCCAGCAGCTCAACGGGACTTAATGAAAAACTGTTTTTT. Translating gives CASSSTGLNEKLFF. Full variable domain (outside the CDR3, taken from reference TRBV7-2 and TRBJ1-4): GAGVSQSPSNKVTEKGKDVELRCDPISGHTALYWYRQSLGQGLEFLIYFQGNSAPDKSGLPSDRFSAERTGGSVSTLTIQRTQQEDSAVYLCASSSTGLNEKLFFGSGTQLSVL.

Only one count was recorded for this clone. The rearrangement links TRBV15 to TRBJ1-2, with 8 bases matching TRBD1. Germline V gene lookup returns CDR1 LNHNV and CDR2 YYDKDF (reference sequence). The CDR3 sequence is 17 residues long. V lost 6 bases to trimming and J lost 1 base; unmatched junction nucleotides: 13. The CDR3 here is CATSLDRGPLLNYGYTF. The CDR3 nucleotides read TGTGCCACCAGTCTAGACAGGGGTCCACTCCTTAACTATGGCTACACCTTC.

This chain uses TRBV2 with TRBJ2-2, with D possibly called TRBD1 or TRBD2 (6 bases each). The CDR3 loop spans 14 amino acids. Germline CDR1 and CDR2: SNHLY and FYNNEI. V lost 7 bases to trimming and J lost 4 bases, with 13 bases between them. The CDR3 loop reads CASMGGGRTGELFF. CDR3 DNA: TGTGCCAGCATGGGGGGCGGGCGCACCGGGGAGCTGTTTTTT.

The chain employs TRBV6-5 and TRBJ1-5; D is ambiguous. The CDR3 extends over 14 amino acids. Germline assignment: CDR1 MNHEY and CDR2 SVGAGI. Trimming stripped 4 bases from V and 5 bases from J, with 12 bases between. The CDR3 nucleotides are TGTGCCAGCAGTTCATTATTTGGGGATCAGCCCCAGCATTTT. Its translation: CASSSLFGDQPQHF.

This clone was observed many times. Within the sample, other DNA sequences also encode this same CDR3. J is TRBJ2-6 and V is TRBV27; D unresolved. V was pared by 6 bases and J by 0 bases, with 3 bases between. The CDR3 has 13 residues. Germline loops: CDR1 MNHEY, CDR2 SMNVEV (reference sequence). The CDR3 nucleotides are TGTGCCAGCAGCCCCTCTGGGGCCAACGTCCTGACTTTC. Translated, it gives CASSPSGANVLTF.

The rearrangement joins TRBV28 to TRBJ2-7; D is ambiguous. Between the trimmed V and J ends, which lost 5 bases and 2 bases, there was a span of 10 bases. Germline loops: CDR1 MDHEN, CDR2 SYDVKM. The CDR3 totals 13 residues. The CDR3 spells CASSKNPAYEQYF. The CDR3 DNA reads as TGTGCCAGCAGTAAAAATCCAGCCTACGAGCAGTACTTC.